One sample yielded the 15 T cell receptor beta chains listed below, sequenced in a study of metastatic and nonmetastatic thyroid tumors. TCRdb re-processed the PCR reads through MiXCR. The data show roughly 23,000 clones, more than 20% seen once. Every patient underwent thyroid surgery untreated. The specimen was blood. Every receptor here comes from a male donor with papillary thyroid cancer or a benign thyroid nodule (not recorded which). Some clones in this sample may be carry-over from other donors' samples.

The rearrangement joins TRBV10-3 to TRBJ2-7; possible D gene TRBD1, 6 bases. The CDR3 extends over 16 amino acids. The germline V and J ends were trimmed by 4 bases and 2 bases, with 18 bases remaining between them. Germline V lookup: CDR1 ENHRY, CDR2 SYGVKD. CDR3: CAISGIDRIQTYEQYF. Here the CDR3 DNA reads TGTGCCATCAGTGGGATCGACAGGATTCAAACCTACGAGCAGTACTTC.

CDR3 bases: TGTGCCAGCAGTTACTGTCTAGCTGGGACCTACGAGCAGTACTTC. Translating it yields CASSYCLAGTYEQYF. V is TRBV6-2 or TRBV6-3 and J is TRBJ2-7; tentative D call: TRBD2 (5 bases). The CDR3 totals 15 residues. The germline CDR1 and CDR2 sequences are MNHEY and SVGEGT. V dropped 1 base and J dropped 2 bases, with 12 bases sitting between them.

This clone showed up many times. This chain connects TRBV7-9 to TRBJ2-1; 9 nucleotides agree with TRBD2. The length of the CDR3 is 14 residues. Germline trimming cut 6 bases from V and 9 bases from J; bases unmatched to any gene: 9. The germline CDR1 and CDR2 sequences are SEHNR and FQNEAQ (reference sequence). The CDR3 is CASSLAGNRGEQFF. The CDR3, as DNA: TGTGCCAGCAGTCTAGCGGGAAATAGGGGTGAGCAGTTCTTC. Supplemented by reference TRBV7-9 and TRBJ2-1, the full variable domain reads DTGVSQNPRHKITKRGQNVTFRCDPISEHNRLYWYRQTLGQGPEFLTYFQNEAQLEKSRLLSDRFSAERPKGSFSTLEIQRTEQGDSAMYLCASSLAGNRGEQFFGPGTRLTVL.

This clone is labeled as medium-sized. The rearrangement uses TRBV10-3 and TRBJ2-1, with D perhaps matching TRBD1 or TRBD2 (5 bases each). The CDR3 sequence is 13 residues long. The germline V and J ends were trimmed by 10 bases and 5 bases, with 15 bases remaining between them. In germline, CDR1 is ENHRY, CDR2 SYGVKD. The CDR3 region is CATKGSGHNEQFF. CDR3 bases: TGTGCCACCAAGGGGTCGGGGCACAATGAGCAGTTCTTC.

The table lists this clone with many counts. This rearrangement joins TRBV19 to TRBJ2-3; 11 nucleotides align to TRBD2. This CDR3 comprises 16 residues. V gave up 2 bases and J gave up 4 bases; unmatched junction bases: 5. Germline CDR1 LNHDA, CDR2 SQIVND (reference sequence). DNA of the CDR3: TGTGCCAGTAGTATACGTAGCGGGAGGGGAGCAGATACGCAGTATTTT. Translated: CASSIRSGRGADTQYF.

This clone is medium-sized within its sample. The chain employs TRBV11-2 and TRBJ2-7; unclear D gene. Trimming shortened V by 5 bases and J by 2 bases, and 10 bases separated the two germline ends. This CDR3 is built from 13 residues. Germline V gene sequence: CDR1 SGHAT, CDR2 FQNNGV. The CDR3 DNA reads TGTGCCAGCAGCGCCATGGGCGCCTACGAGCAGTACTTC. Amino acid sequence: CASSAMGAYEQYF.

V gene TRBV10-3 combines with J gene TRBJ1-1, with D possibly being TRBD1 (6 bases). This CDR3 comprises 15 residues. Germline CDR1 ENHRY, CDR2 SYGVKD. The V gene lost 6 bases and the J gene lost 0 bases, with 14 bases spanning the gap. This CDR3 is CAIRGGGAVNTEAFF. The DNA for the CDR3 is TGTGCCATCAGGGGGGGCGGGGCTGTGAACACTGAAGCTTTCTTT.

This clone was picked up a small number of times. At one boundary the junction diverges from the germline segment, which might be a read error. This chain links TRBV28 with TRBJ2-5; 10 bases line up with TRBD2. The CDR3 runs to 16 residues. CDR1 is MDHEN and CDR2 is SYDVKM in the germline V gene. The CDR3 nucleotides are TGTGCCAGCAGTACCCCCGGACTAGCGGTCGTCGGAACCCATTACTTC. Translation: CASSTPGLAVVGTHYF.

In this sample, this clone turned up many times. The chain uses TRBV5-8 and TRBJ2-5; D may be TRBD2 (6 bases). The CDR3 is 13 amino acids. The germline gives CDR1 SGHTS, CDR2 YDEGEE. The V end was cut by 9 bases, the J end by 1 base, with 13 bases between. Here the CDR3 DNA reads TGTGCCATTAGCCTCGGGGGCCAAGAGACCCAGTACTTC. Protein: CAISLGGQETQYF.

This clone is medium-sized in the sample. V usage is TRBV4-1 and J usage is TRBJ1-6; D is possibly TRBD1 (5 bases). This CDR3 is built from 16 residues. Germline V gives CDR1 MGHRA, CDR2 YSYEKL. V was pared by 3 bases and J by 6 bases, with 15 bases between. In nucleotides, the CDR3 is TGCGCCAGCAGCCACCCTGACAGAAAACTTAATTCACCCCTCCACTTT. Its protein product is CASSHPDRKLNSPLHF.

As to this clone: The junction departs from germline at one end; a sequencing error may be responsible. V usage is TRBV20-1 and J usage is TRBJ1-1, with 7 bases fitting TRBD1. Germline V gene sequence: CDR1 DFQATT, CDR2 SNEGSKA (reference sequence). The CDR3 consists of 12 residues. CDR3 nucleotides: TGCAGTGCTGGGACAGATAACACTGAAGCCTTCTTT. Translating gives CSAGTDNTEAFF.

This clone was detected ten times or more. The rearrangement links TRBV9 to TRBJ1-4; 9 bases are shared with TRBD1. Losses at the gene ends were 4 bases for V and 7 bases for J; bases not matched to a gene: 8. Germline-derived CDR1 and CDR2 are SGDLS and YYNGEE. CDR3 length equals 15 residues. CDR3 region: CASSFGTGHGEKLFF. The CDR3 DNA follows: TGTGCCAGCAGCTTCGGGACAGGGCACGGTGAAAAACTGTTTTTT.

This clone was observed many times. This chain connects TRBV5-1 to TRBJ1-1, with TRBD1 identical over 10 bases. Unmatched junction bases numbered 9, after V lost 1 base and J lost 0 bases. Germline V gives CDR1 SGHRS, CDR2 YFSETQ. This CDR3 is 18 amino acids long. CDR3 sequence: CASSLMDRGYALNTEAFF. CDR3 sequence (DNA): TGCGCCAGCAGCTTGATGGACAGGGGGTACGCATTGAACACTGAAGCTTTCTTT.

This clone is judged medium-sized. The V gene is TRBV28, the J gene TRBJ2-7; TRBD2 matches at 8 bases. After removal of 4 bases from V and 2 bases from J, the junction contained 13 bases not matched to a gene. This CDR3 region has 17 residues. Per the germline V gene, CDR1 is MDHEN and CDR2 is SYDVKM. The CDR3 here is CASSSPKGAGGTYEQYF. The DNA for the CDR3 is TGTGCCAGCAGTTCTCCGAAAGGGGCGGGAGGTACCTACGAGCAGTACTTC.

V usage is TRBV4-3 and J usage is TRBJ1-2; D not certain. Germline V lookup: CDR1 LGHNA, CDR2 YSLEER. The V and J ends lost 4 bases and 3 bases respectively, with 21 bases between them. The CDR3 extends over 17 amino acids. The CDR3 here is CASSPNWSGGLYYGYTF. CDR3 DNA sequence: TGCGCCAGCAGCCCGAACTGGAGTGGCGGACTGTACTATGGCTACACCTTC.